The 4 T cell receptor beta chains below were found in one sample sequenced in a study of T cells in tumors after PD-1 blockade. Clones were sequenced by immunoSEQ multiplex PCR, and TCRdb holds only the in-frame ones, with some missing. This repertoire shows around 25,000 clones, roughly 80% found once; its top ten account for approximately 12%. This sample comprised PBMCs, obtained after anti-PD-1 treatment. Source of these receptors: a human donor with basal cell carcinoma.

The rearrangement links TRBV27 to TRBJ1-2; 8 bases are a match to TRBD1. Germline CDR1 is MNHEY and CDR2 is SMNVEV (reference sequence). The junction had 13 bases not matched to a gene; V was cut back by 5 bases and J by 8 bases. CDR3 size: 15 residues. The CDR3 is CASSPRQGNSWGYTF. CDR3 in DNA: TGTGCCAGCAGTCCACGACAGGGGAATTCATGGGGCTACACCTTC.

The CDR3 spells CASSPTSRDSWYF. CDR3 DNA: TGTGCCAGCAGTCCGACAAGCCGGGACAGCTGGTATTTT. The chain joins TRBV7-6 to TRBJ2-3; 7 positions match TRBD1. V was clipped by 6 bases and J by 14 bases; unmatched bases: 14. The CDR3 is made up of 13 amino acids. Germline V gives CDR1 SGHVS, CDR2 FNYEAQ.

V and J are TRBV10-2 and TRBJ1-1, with 7 nucleotides matching TRBD1. Per the germline V gene, CDR1 is WSHSY and CDR2 is SAAADI. The CDR3 extends over 12 amino acids. With V trimmed by 6 bases and J by 5 bases, 3 bases remained unmatched. This chain's CDR3 is CASRTGRTEAFF. CDR3 nucleotide sequence: TGCGCCAGCAGGACAGGGCGGACTGAAGCTTTCTTT.

This clone was seen a few times. V and J are TRBV9 and TRBJ2-7; maybe TRBD2 (5 bases). The CDR3 runs 14 residues. Germline assignment: CDR1 SGDLS and CDR2 YYNGEE. V shed 0 bases and J shed 1 base, with 8 bases lying between them. CDR3 in DNA: TGTGCCAGCAGCGTAGGGTCGGGGTCCTACGAGCAGTACTTC. Translating it yields CASSVGSGSYEQYF.